This is a list of T cell receptor beta chains from one sample in a study of metastatic and nonmetastatic thyroid tumors. TCRdb re-called the PCR reads through MiXCR. The sample carries about 17,000 clones, about 30% recorded once. Sequencing used tumor tissue. These receptors all come from a female donor with papillary thyroid cancer or a benign thyroid nodule (not recorded which). Some clones in this sample may be carry-over from other donors' samples. Both conserved end residues are part of each CDR3. The D gene is left open where the match is weak. Size is omitted from some rows. Given values are once, few, many or a class for expanded clones.

v_gene,j_gene,len,d_gene,abundance,CDR3aa
TRBV5-1,TRBJ2-7,15,.,medium-sized,CASSLDRGSFYEQYF
TRBV7-9,TRBJ2-3,12,.,many,CASSTEADTQYF
TRBV6-2/TRBV6-3,TRBJ1-5,15,.,medium-sized,CASSYSAGGTQPQHF
TRBV6-1,TRBJ1-1,15,TRBD1,few,CASSAGTGDWTEAFF
TRBV11-2,TRBJ2-6,19,.,.,CASSLVTQRLLSGANVLTF
TRBV28,TRBJ1-2,15,.,.,CASSPWASWVYGYTF
TRBV6-1,TRBJ2-5,15,.,many,CASRRGVGRRETQYF
TRBV2,TRBJ1-4,13,.,few,CASKGQGEKKLFF
TRBV6-1,TRBJ1-5,13,.,few,CASRGLGNQPQHF
TRBV30,TRBJ2-7,12,.,.,CAWSVRLYEQYF
TRBV6-1,TRBJ1-2,17,TRBD1,.,CASSGTGGSPLDYGYTF
TRBV6-1,TRBJ1-6,15,.,.,CASLFTSSYKSPLHF
TRBV2,TRBJ2-7,14,TRBD2,few,CASRVAGGSYEQYF
TRBV20-1,TRBJ1-2,13,TRBD1,medium-sized,CSAPTGSNFGYTF
TRBV3-1,TRBJ2-5,16,.,many,CASSQDKRALEETQYF
TRBV20-1,TRBJ1-3,13,.,few,CSAWTVDGNTIYF
TRBV6-2/TRBV6-3,TRBJ2-7,13,.,medium-sized,CASSLQGIYEQYF
TRBV25-1,TRBJ2-7,14,.,.,CASSETGESDEQYF
TRBV27,TRBJ2-5,16,.,few,CASSLYGGKYQETQYF
TRBV10-2,TRBJ2-2,15,.,.,CASSESRQNTGELFF
TRBV6-2/TRBV6-3,TRBJ2-7,13,TRBD1,.,CASSYGQGDEQYF
TRBV27,TRBJ2-1,13,TRBD2,medium-sized,CASSTSGYNEQFF
TRBV7-2,TRBJ2-7,13,.,.,CASSVGGAYEQYF
TRBV20-1,TRBJ2-1,15,TRBD2,.,CSARPGTSPSNEQFF
TRBV20-1,TRBJ2-5,16,TRBD2,.,CSARGELAGGWETQYF
TRBV6-5,TRBJ1-2,12,.,many,CASSYGTYGYTF
TRBV29-1,TRBJ1-2,14,TRBD1,.,CSVEDLTGNYGYTF
TRBV5-1,TRBJ1-2,12,.,.,CASSPGNYGYTF
TRBV20-1,TRBJ2-2,13,.,.,CSAQNSHTGELFF
TRBV6-1,TRBJ2-1,15,.,.,CASSSNGVPYNEQFF
TRBV6-2/TRBV6-3,TRBJ2-1,12,.,few,CAISDSYNEQFF
TRBV12-3/TRBV12-4,TRBJ2-6,15,.,few,CASSPGVAGANVLTF
TRBV5-1,TRBJ2-3,14,TRBD2,.,CASSPGLAADTQYF
TRBV28,TRBJ1-2,14,.,few,CASSRTRVLNGYTF
TRBV20-1,TRBJ2-5,15,.,few,CSARDSEGLTETQYF
TRBV6-1,TRBJ2-1,15,TRBD1,.,CASSPTGGDYNEQFF
TRBV12-3/TRBV12-4,TRBJ1-2,12,.,.,CASSFSRAGYTF
TRBV3-1,TRBJ1-1,17,TRBD1,.,CASSQDPRDRETTEAFF
TRBV28,TRBJ1-2,15,TRBD1,few,CASRGMDRGINGYTF
TRBV2,TRBJ2-5,15,.,few,CASTRRTQYQETQYF
TRBV2,TRBJ2-1,17,.,.,CASSENRGGSSYNEQFF
TRBV19,TRBJ2-5,15,.,many,CASSPTTDREEAQYF
TRBV20-1,TRBJ2-7,18,TRBD2,many,CSARADGLAGNPRVEQYF
TRBV20-1,TRBJ2-1,16,TRBD1,many,CSAIRQGSISYNEQFF
TRBV27,TRBJ2-7,15,TRBD1,.,CASRKIRDRSYEQYF
TRBV28,TRBJ1-2,11,.,few,CASSLWRGYTF